The 3 T cell receptor beta chains reported below all come from one sample, sequenced in a study of blood T cell repertoires in COVID-19. Some clones are missing from TCRdb's copy, which holds only in-frame ones; the method was immunoSEQ multiplex PCR. The sample holds about 180,000 clones, 80% to 90% seen once. Sequenced material: peripheral blood. The receptors stem from a man aged 18 to 29 who had recovered from COVID-19.

The table lists this clone with a count of one. The V and J genes are TRBV10-3 and TRBJ2-1, with TRBD2 matching 8 bases. Germline V gene sequence: CDR1 ENHRY, CDR2 SYGVKD. This CDR3 has 15 residues. The junction had 5 bases not matched to a gene; V was cut back by 6 bases and J by 1 base. As DNA, the CDR3 is TGTGCCATCAGGGCACTAGCGGATTCCTACAATGAGCAGTTCTTC. Protein sequence: CAIRALADSYNEQFF.

The chain carries TRBV2 and TRBJ2-1; 12 nucleotides line up with TRBD2. The ends lost 6 bases at V and 9 bases at J; junction bases unmatched: 9. Per the germline V gene, CDR1 is SNHLY and CDR2 is FYNNEI. The CDR3 spans 15 residues. The CDR3 here is CASSNLAGGPSEQFF. CDR3 in DNA: TGTGCCAGCAGCAACCTAGCGGGAGGGCCTAGTGAGCAGTTCTTC.

This clone was detected only a few times. The V gene is TRBV24-1, the J gene TRBJ2-1; unclear D gene. Germline values: CDR1 KGHDR, CDR2 SFDVKD. This CDR3 contains 14 residues. Trimming cost V 3 bases and J 2 bases, with 7 bases left between them. The CDR3 DNA reads as TGTGCCACCAGTGATACTGGGCCCTACAATGAGCAGTTCTTC. It translates to CATSDTGPYNEQFF.